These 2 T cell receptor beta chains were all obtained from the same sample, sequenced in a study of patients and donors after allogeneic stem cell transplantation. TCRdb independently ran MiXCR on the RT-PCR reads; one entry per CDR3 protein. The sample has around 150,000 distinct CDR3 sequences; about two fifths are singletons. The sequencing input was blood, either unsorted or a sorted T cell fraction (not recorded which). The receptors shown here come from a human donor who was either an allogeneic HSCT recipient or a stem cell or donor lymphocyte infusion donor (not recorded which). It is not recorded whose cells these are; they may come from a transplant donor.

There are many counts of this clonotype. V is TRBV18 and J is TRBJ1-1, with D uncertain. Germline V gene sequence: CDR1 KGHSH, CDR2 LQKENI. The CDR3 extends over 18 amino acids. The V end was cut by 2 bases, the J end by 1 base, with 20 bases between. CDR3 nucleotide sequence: TGTGCCAGCTCACCAGGCGGCAGAGCATTGAACCCGAACACTGAAGCTTTCTTT. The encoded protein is CASSPGGRALNPNTEAFF. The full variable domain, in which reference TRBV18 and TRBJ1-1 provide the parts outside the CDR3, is NAGVMQNPRHLVRRRGQEARLRCSPMKGHSHVYWYRQLPEEGLKFMVYLQKENIIDESGMPKERFSAEFPKEGPSILRIQQVVRGDSAAYFCASSPGGRALNPNTEAFFGQGTRLTVV.

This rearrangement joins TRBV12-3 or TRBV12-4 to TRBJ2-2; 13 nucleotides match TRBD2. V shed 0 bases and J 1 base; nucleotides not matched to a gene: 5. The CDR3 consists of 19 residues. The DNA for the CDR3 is TGTGCCAGCAGTTTAGCCCTGACTAGCGGGGGGCGGAACACCGGGGAGCTGTTTTTT. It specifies CASSLALTSGGRNTGELFF.